A selection of T cell receptor beta chains follows, all from one sample in a study of vaccination and CD4 T cells after COVID-19. Each CDR3 protein gets one entry after TCRdb re-called the PCR reads with MiXCR. This table has about 16,000 distinct CDR3 sequences, less than 60% appearing once. The antigens for these receptors are not known. Sequencing was performed on CD4+ T cells from blood, cultured in vitro. Source of these receptors: a human donor who had recovered from COVID-19. Both conserved end residues are part of each CDR3. The D gene is left open where the match is weak. Clone size is given for some rows only: seen once, a few or many times, or a class if the clone is expanded.

TRBV4-2	TRBD1	NA	TRBJ1-5	TGTGCCAGCAGCCAAGGTGGCGGGACAGAGGATCAGCCCCAGCATTTT	CASSQGGGTEDQPQHF
TRBV2	NA	few	TRBJ1-1	TGTGCCAGCAGGGTCAGGGGACTGAACACTGAAGCTTTCTTT	CASRVRGLNTEAFF
TRBV27	TRBD2	NA	TRBJ2-5	TGTGCCAGCAGTTTCGGGGGGGCCGTAGAGACCCAGTACTTC	CASSFGGAVETQYF
TRBV5-1	NA	NA	TRBJ1-3	TGCGCCAGCAGCTTGGTGCAGGGAGGAAACACCATATATTTT	CASSLVQGGNTIYF
TRBV6-4	NA	NA	TRBJ2-5	TGTGCCAGCAGTGATGAGGTTTGGAACCAAGAGACCCAGTACTTC	CASSDEVWNQETQYF
TRBV12-3/TRBV12-4	TRBD2	NA	TRBJ2-5	TGTGCCAGCAGTAAAAGCGGGAGAAGCGCCATTAACCAAGAGACCCAGTACTTC	CASSKSGRSAINQETQYF
TRBV20-1	NA	NA	TRBJ2-7	TGCAGTGCCCAGGGACTTTCAAACTCCTACGAGCAGTACTTC	CSAQGLSNSYEQYF
TRBV28	NA	NA	TRBJ2-2	TGTGCCAGCAGTTTCCCCGGCCAGGGGCGGATCGGGGAGCTGTTTTTT	CASSFPGQGRIGELFF
TRBV9	TRBD1	NA	TRBJ2-5	TGTGCCAGCAGCGTAGATGGGCCGACAGGGTCTGGGACCCAGTACTTC	CASSVDGPTGSGTQYF
TRBV7-9	NA	NA	TRBJ1-1	TGTGCCAGCAGACCTCTTTACAGGGAGTTTTGGAACACTGAAGCTTTCTTT	CASRPLYREFWNTEAFF
TRBV7-9	TRBD2	NA	TRBJ2-3	TGTGCCAGCAATTCCCAGCGGGAGAGCACAGATACGCAGTATTTT	CASNSQRESTDTQYF
TRBV19	TRBD1	few	TRBJ2-5	TGTGCCAGTAGGAAAGGACAGGGGGCCGGGGAGACCCAGTACTTC	CASRKGQGAGETQYF
TRBV6-2/TRBV6-3	TRBD2	NA	TRBJ2-3	TGTGCCAGCAGTTACCCGGGACTAGCGGGAGGATCGGAGGGCACAGATACGCAGTATTTT	CASSYPGLAGGSEGTDTQYF
TRBV10-3	TRBD2	NA	TRBJ2-1	TGTGCCATCAGTGCAAACAGCGGGAGATCCCCCCAGTTCTTC	CAISANSGRSPQFF
TRBV6-1	TRBD1	NA	TRBJ1-2	TGTGCCAGCAGTCAGGTGCAATACGCAGGGGGCAACTATGGCTACACCTTC	CASSQVQYAGGNYGYTF
TRBV6-5	NA	few	TRBJ2-3	TGTGCCAGCAGTTACGAAGCGGTAACCCGCACAGATACGCAGTATTTT	CASSYEAVTRTDTQYF
TRBV5-4	TRBD1	few	TRBJ1-1	TGTGCCAGCAGCGGGACAGGGTTGGACACTGAAGCTTTCTTT	CASSGTGLDTEAFF
TRBV27	NA	NA	TRBJ1-3	TGTGCCAGCCCCAGAAAATTCTCTGGAAACACCATATATTTT	CASPRKFSGNTIYF
TRBV27	TRBD1	few	TRBJ1-5	TGTGCCAGCAGTACTTCCGGGACAGGGGGTTTCAATCAGCCCCAGCATTTT	CASSTSGTGGFNQPQHF
TRBV12-3/TRBV12-4	TRBD1	NA	TRBJ2-2	TGTGCCAGCAGAAGACAGGGGACGAACACCGGGGAGCTGTTTTTT	CASRRQGTNTGELFF
TRBV30	NA	NA	TRBJ2-3	TGTGCCTGGAGTCCGGGACCCACCACAGATACGCAGTATTTT	CAWSPGPTTDTQYF
TRBV6-1	TRBD2	NA	TRBJ2-3	TGTGCCAGCAGTGAACGGCGGGGTAGCGGGAGGGGGGTAGATACGCAGTATTTT	CASSERRGSGRGVDTQYF
TRBV20-1	NA	few	TRBJ2-6	TGCAGTGCCAAGAGGGTTTCTGGGGCCAACGTCCTGACTTTC	CSAKRVSGANVLTF
TRBV5-1	NA	once	TRBJ2-2	TGCGCCAGCAGACGGGACACTGCTCGGAACACCGGGGAGCTGTTTTTT	CASRRDTARNTGELFF
TRBV19	NA	NA	TRBJ1-3	TGTGCCAGTAGTCAACAGGGTAGATCTGGAAACACCATATATTTT	CASSQQGRSGNTIYF
TRBV7-2	NA	NA	TRBJ1-6	TGTGCCAGCAGCCTAAAGGGGGGGGCTACCAGTTCACCCCTCCACTTT	CASSLKGGATSSPLHF
TRBV2	NA	few	TRBJ1-5	TGTGCCAGCAGTGGGGTAGGGCATAGCAATCAGCCCCAGCATTTT	CASSGVGHSNQPQHF
TRBV7-8	NA	NA	TRBJ1-1	TGTGCCAGCAGCTTATCGGAGGGGGTGGCAGGGTGGGGGAACACTGAAGCTTTCTTT	CASSLSEGVAGWGNTEAFF
TRBV6-2/TRBV6-3	NA	few	TRBJ2-5	TGTGCCAGCAGTTACCAGGCCTCGAATCAAGAGACCCAGTACTTC	CASSYQASNQETQYF
TRBV5-4	TRBD1	NA	TRBJ1-6	TGTGCCAGCAGCTCGCCGACAGGGGATTCACCCCTCCACTTT	CASSSPTGDSPLHF
TRBV24-1	TRBD2	NA	TRBJ2-4	TGTGCCACCAGTGATTCTGGACTAGCGGGAGGGAGGTACTTC	CATSDSGLAGGRYF
TRBV12-3/TRBV12-4	NA	NA	TRBJ1-2	TGTGCCAGCAGTTTAGCAGTGGGTAGCTATGGCTACACCTTC	CASSLAVGSYGYTF
TRBV10-3	NA	NA	TRBJ1-2	TGTGCCATCAGTGAGAACCCCACCGGCGCAGACGGGAACACCTTC	CAISENPTGADGNTF
TRBV20-1	NA	NA	TRBJ2-3	TGCAGTGCTAGAGCTATGATAGGGTCATCCACAGATACGCAGTATTTT	CSARAMIGSSTDTQYF
TRBV7-3	TRBD2	few	TRBJ2-1	TGTGCCAGCAAGGCTAGCGGGGGTAGCTATGAGCAGTTCTTC	CASKASGGSYEQFF
TRBV20-1	NA	NA	TRBJ1-6	TGCAGTGCTAGAGATCGGGGGACACCCCTCCACTTT	CSARDRGTPLHF
TRBV25-1	NA	few	TRBJ2-5	TGTGCCAGCAGTGGTTGGGCAGGGCGGGAGACCCAGTACTTC	CASSGWAGRETQYF
TRBV6-2/TRBV6-3	TRBD1	few	TRBJ1-5	TGTGCCAGCAGGCTTGACGGACAGGGTGAAAGTCAGCCCCAGCATTTT	CASRLDGQGESQPQHF
TRBV6-5	TRBD1	NA	TRBJ1-1	TGTGCCAGCAGTTACTGGGACAGGGGGCGATCTGAAGCTTTCTTT	CASSYWDRGRSEAFF
TRBV30	NA	NA	TRBJ1-1	TGTGCCTGGAGTGTACGTTCGGCCCTCAAGCCGAACACTGAAGCTTTCTTT	CAWSVRSALKPNTEAFF
TRBV20-1	TRBD2	NA	TRBJ2-2	TGCAGTGCTAGGGGGCTAGCGGGGAACACCGGGGAGCTGTTTTTT	CSARGLAGNTGELFF
TRBV28	NA	NA	TRBJ1-1	TGTGCCAGCAGTTCCGCCGGGGAAGTTCTACGCGTCGAAGGATTAGCTTTCTTT	CASSSAGEVLRVEGLAFF
TRBV10-3	NA	NA	TRBJ1-5	TGTGCCATCAGTGATTCGGGCATGGGCAATCAGCCCCAGCATTTT	CAISDSGMGNQPQHF
TRBV2	NA	once	TRBJ2-6	TGTGCCAGCGGGGGCTCTGGGGCCAACGTCCTGACTTTC	CASGGSGANVLTF
TRBV20-1	NA	NA	TRBJ1-6	TGCAGTGCTAGAGGCCGGAGGGGATCCAATTCACCCCTCCACTTT	CSARGRRGSNSPLHF
TRBV5-1	NA	NA	TRBJ1-1	TGCGCCAGCAGCTTGGATGGGGGAAGGTCCACTGAAGCTTTCTTT	CASSLDGGRSTEAFF
TRBV6-2/TRBV6-3	NA	few	TRBJ2-3	TGTGCCAGCAGTGGGACTCGGGGGGCGGATACGCAGTATTTT	CASSGTRGADTQYF
TRBV4-1	NA	NA	TRBJ1-1	TGCGCCAGCAGCCAAGATATGTCACTACATGCGAACACTGAAGCTTTCTTT	CASSQDMSLHANTEAFF
TRBV20-1	NA	NA	TRBJ2-1	TGCAGTGCTAGCCCCAGGGGCAATGAGCAGTTCTTC	CSASPRGNEQFF
TRBV27	NA	NA	TRBJ1-1	TGTGCCAGCAGCTACCTCCGGGCCTCCGGGTTGGGCGCTTTCTTT	CASSYLRASGLGAFF
TRBV5-1	NA	NA	TRBJ2-5	TGCGCCAGCAGCTGGGGGTTAACCCAAGAGACCCAGTACTTC	CASSWGLTQETQYF
TRBV19	NA	few	TRBJ2-2	TGTGCCAGTAGTATCCGCCGAGGAGGGATCGGGGAGCTGTTTTTT	CASSIRRGGIGELFF